Listed below are T cell receptor beta chains from one sample, sequenced in a study of T cells in Graves' hyperthyroidism and ophthalmopathy. TCRdb passed the multiplex PCR reads through MiXCR, listing each CDR3 protein once. The sample holds about 350,000 distinct CDR3 sequences, roughly 15% seen once. Source material: blood. All receptors come from a woman between 55 and 75 years old with Graves' ophthalmopathy. The CDR3 runs from the conserved cysteine through the conserved F or W. The D gene is left open where the match is weak. Where a row states a size, it is once, few, many or the class of an expanded clone; other rows omit it.

D: -
V: TRBV7-8
J: TRBJ1-5
size: -
DNA: TGTGCCAGCAGCTTAGACAGTTACAATCAGCCCCAGCATTTT
CDR3: CASSLDSYNQPQHF

D: -
V: TRBV20-1
J: TRBJ1-4
size: -
DNA: TGCAGTGCTAGTGGGTACAGATTTGAAAAACTGTTTTTT
CDR3: CSASGYRFEKLFF

D: -
V: TRBV5-1
J: TRBJ1-5
size: many
DNA: TGCGCCAGCAGCCCGGACAACAAGAGCAATCAGCCCCAGCATTTT
CDR3: CASSPDNKSNQPQHF

D: TRBD1
V: TRBV25-1
J: TRBJ2-3
size: -
DNA: TGTGCCAGCGGAGAGGGGGCGCCCGATACGCAGTATTTT
CDR3: CASGEGAPDTQYF

D: TRBD2
V: TRBV29-1
J: TRBJ2-5
size: few
DNA: TGCAGCGTTGAAGGTCTAGCGGCCGGGACCCAGTACTTC
CDR3: CSVEGLAAGTQYF

D: -
V: TRBV30
J: TRBJ2-7
size: many
DNA: TGTGCCTGGAGTGGGGGACTCCACTACGAGCAGTACTTC
CDR3: CAWSGGLHYEQYF

D: -
V: TRBV9
J: TRBJ1-5
size: -
DNA: TGTGCCAGCAGCCCCAGGGATGGGGAGCCCCAGCATTTT
CDR3: CASSPRDGEPQHF

D: -
V: TRBV7-6
J: TRBJ1-1
size: -
DNA: TGTGCCAGCAGCCCCCCCGGGGGGGGGAATGGTGAAGCTTTCTTT
CDR3: CASSPPGGGNGEAFF

D: TRBD1
V: TRBV2
J: TRBJ2-7
size: many
DNA: TGTGCCAGCAGTGGGGACAGCTTCGTCGAGCAGTACTTC
CDR3: CASSGDSFVEQYF

D: TRBD1
V: TRBV5-1
J: TRBJ2-5
size: few
DNA: TGCGCCAGCAGCATTCAGGGGGAGGAGACCCAGTACTTC
CDR3: CASSIQGEETQYF

D: TRBD2
V: TRBV11-2
J: TRBJ2-1
size: many
DNA: TGTGCCAGCGGACTAGCGGGAGAGGTCAATGAGCAGTTCTTC
CDR3: CASGLAGEVNEQFF

D: -
V: TRBV20-1
J: TRBJ2-3
size: -
DNA: TGCAGTGCTAGTGAGGAGCCCCACCGCGCCACGCAGTATTTT
CDR3: CSASEEPHRATQYF

D: TRBD2
V: TRBV19
J: TRBJ2-1
size: -
DNA: TGTGCCAGTAGTATAGCTAGCGGGGTCTCCTACAATGAGCAGTTCTTC
CDR3: CASSIASGVSYNEQFF

D: -
V: TRBV18
J: TRBJ2-3
size: many
DNA: TGTGCCAGCTCACCAGGCCAGAACACAGATACGCAGTATTTT
CDR3: CASSPGQNTDTQYF

D: -
V: TRBV6-1
J: TRBJ2-2
size: -
DNA: TGTGCCAGCTGCAGGGATGTCGGGGAGCTGTTTTTT
CDR3: CASCRDVGELFF

D: -
V: TRBV19
J: TRBJ1-4
size: -
DNA: TGTGCCAGTAGTGCCTCGGACAGCGGTAATGAAAAACTGTTTTTT
CDR3: CASSASDSGNEKLFF

D: -
V: TRBV6-1
J: TRBJ2-2
size: few
DNA: TGTGCCAGCTCGACAGGGACTTACACCGGGGAGCTGTTTTTT
CDR3: CASSTGTYTGELFF

D: -
V: TRBV2
J: TRBJ2-3
size: many
DNA: TGTGCCAGCAGCGTTAAATCTAGCACAGATACGCAGTATTTT
CDR3: CASSVKSSTDTQYF

D: -
V: TRBV12-3/TRBV12-4
J: TRBJ2-3
size: few
DNA: TGTGCCAGGGTCCAGCGGAAGAATAAAGCTAGCACAGATACGCAGTATTTT
CDR3: CARVQRKNKASTDTQYF

D: TRBD1
V: TRBV28
J: TRBJ1-4
size: many
DNA: TGTGCCAGCAGGGCAGGGGGTTTTGATGCAACTAATGAAAAACTGTTTTTT
CDR3: CASRAGGFDATNEKLFF

D: TRBD2
V: TRBV7-9
J: TRBJ2-5
size: many
DNA: TGTGCCAGCAGCTATCGTCCCGGCGGGACTACGAAAGAGACCCAGTACTTC
CDR3: CASSYRPGGTTKETQYF

D: -
V: TRBV2
J: TRBJ1-5
size: -
DNA: TGTGCCAGCAGTGAAAGGCAGATCGGGCAGCCCCAGCATTTT
CDR3: CASSERQIGQPQHF

D: -
V: TRBV6-1
J: TRBJ2-4
size: many
DNA: TGTGCCAGCGGTCAGGGTTTGGCCAAAAACATTCAGTACTTC
CDR3: CASGQGLAKNIQYF

D: -
V: TRBV28
J: TRBJ2-2
size: -
DNA: TGTGCCAGCACCCTCCCCCACACCGGGGAGCTGTTTTTT
CDR3: CASTLPHTGELFF

D: -
V: TRBV7-3
J: TRBJ2-1
size: -
DNA: TGTGCCAGCAGCTTAATAGGGGGGCAGTTCTTC
CDR3: CASSLIGGQFF

D: TRBD1
V: TRBV2
J: TRBJ1-2
size: many
DNA: TGTGCCAGCAGTGAGACGCCCGGACAGGATGGCTACACCTTC
CDR3: CASSETPGQDGYTF

D: TRBD1
V: TRBV6-2/TRBV6-3
J: TRBJ1-4
size: -
DNA: TGTGCCAGCAGTTCACTACCGGGACAGGGGGCGAGGAAACTGTTTTTT
CDR3: CASSSLPGQGARKLFF

D: -
V: TRBV3-1
J: TRBJ1-2
size: many
DNA: TGTGCCAGCAGCCAAGAATCTGGCTACACCTTC
CDR3: CASSQESGYTF

D: -
V: TRBV5-1
J: TRBJ1-1
size: many
DNA: TGCGCCAGCAGCGACCTACAGCCCGGTCGGAACACTGAAGCTTTCTTT
CDR3: CASSDLQPGRNTEAFF

D: -
V: TRBV7-6
J: TRBJ2-3
size: few
DNA: TGTGCCAGCAGCTTAGAGCTGGGGCCCCCAGATACGCAGTATTTT
CDR3: CASSLELGPPDTQYF

D: -
V: TRBV3-1
J: TRBJ2-7
size: many
DNA: TGTGCCCCCACGGGATACGAGCAGTACTTC
CDR3: CAPTGYEQYF

D: TRBD2
V: TRBV13
J: TRBJ2-1
size: -
DNA: TGTGCCAGCAGCTTAGCAACGAGGCTAGCGGGAGGGGGCAATGAGCAGTTCTTC
CDR3: CASSLATRLAGGGNEQFF

D: -
V: TRBV28
J: TRBJ2-4
size: -
DNA: TGTGCCAGCAGCCCACGCCTCAATCTAGCCAAAAACATTCAGTACTTC
CDR3: CASSPRLNLAKNIQYF

D: TRBD2
V: TRBV20-1
J: TRBJ2-1
size: many
DNA: TGCAGTGCCGGGACTAGCCGGTGGTACAATGAGCAGTTCTTC
CDR3: CSAGTSRWYNEQFF

D: TRBD2
V: TRBV5-1
J: TRBJ2-5
size: many
DNA: TGCGCCAGCAGCTTTCTTTCGGCGGGAGCCGAGGAGACCCAGTACTTC
CDR3: CASSFLSAGAEETQYF